What follows describes a single TCR beta chain. This may stem from a read error, because a much larger clone lies one nucleotide away. This sample is drawn from a study of T cells in Graves' hyperthyroidism and ophthalmopathy. Germline assignment: CDR1 LGHDT and CDR2 YNNKEL (reference sequence). The CDR3 is 14 residues long. The CDR3 regions of TCR beta were amplified from RNA transcripts. TCR CDR3 regions were first amplified by RT-PCR with HTBI primers. One entry per CDR3 protein, called by TCRdb with MiXCR from the multiplex PCR reads. The sample has 450,000 to 650,000 distinct CDR3 sequences, around 14% seen once.

Sample: blood. The source of this sequence is a young woman with Graves' ophthalmopathy. The chain uses TRBV3-1 and TRBJ2-2, with a tentative D call TRBD2 (6 bases). The CDR3 is CASSQGGMAGGLFF. DNA of the CDR3: TGTGCCAGCAGCCAAGGAGGGATGGCCGGGGGGCTGTTTTTT.